This T cell receptor (beta chain) was captured by sequencing in a study of T-cell reconstitution after alpha-beta-depleted transplantation in children. This clonotype was seen repeatedly, ten times or more. Its antigen is unidentified. Per germline, CDR1 SGHVS and CDR2 FQNEAQ. The CDR3 has 13 residues. V lost 5 bases and J 3 bases, leaving 10 bases between the germline ends. The TCRbeta library was prepared with unique molecular identifiers. TCRdb analysed the PCR reads with MiXCR anew, one entry per CDR3 protein. The repertoire holds 190,000 or so distinct CDR3 sequences, with roughly 6.5% as singletons. Study-wide points: Surviving recipient T cells and thymic progenitors underlay high day-60 TCRbeta diversity in some patients. The origin of alpha-beta T cells about two months after transplant was reportedly several hundred expanded graft clones. Newly generated T cells supplied most T-cell counts and diversity one year post-transplant.

V gene TRBV7-8 combines with J gene TRBJ1-1; D perhaps matches TRBD1 (5 bases). The material was PBMCs, obtained before TCRalphabeta/CD19-depleted stem cell transplant. The TCR originated in a girl less than two years old with combined immunodeficiency, due to receive a stem cell transplant. The CDR3 here is CASSLGTDTEAFF. The CDR3 DNA follows: TGTGCCAGCAGCCTAGGGACGGACACTGAAGCTTTCTTT.